This T cell receptor beta chain was identified during a study of patients and donors after allogeneic stem cell transplantation. TCRdb reprocessed the RT-PCR reads via MiXCR and lists one record per CDR3 protein. The sample carries about 960,000 distinct CDR3 sequences, roughly 18% recorded once. With 3 bases removed from V and 3 bases from J, the gap between germline ends came to 4 bases. Germline assignment: CDR1 KGHDR and CDR2 SFDVKD. The CDR3 totals 12 residues. The chain couples TRBV24-1 to TRBJ1-1; D is uncertain. This receptor was identified in a human donor who was either an allogeneic HSCT recipient or a stem cell or donor lymphocyte infusion donor (not recorded which). It is not recorded whose cells these are; they may come from a transplant donor. Sequencing input: blood, either unsorted or a sorted T cell fraction (not recorded which). The CDR3 DNA reads as TGTGCCACCAGTGATGAGTACACTGAAGCTTTCTTT. Its translation is CATSDEYTEAFF.